The sequence of this T cell receptor beta chain was determined in a study of molecular identifiers for immune sequencing clone quantification. Germline V gene lookup returns CDR1 DFQATT and CDR2 SNEGSKA (reference sequence). The CDR3 has 13 amino acids. V lost 6 bases, J lost 5 bases, and 4 bases stayed unmatched. A note on this clonotype: Its specificity is unknown. With a much larger clone just one base away, this may be a read error.

Sorted cells numbering 20,000 to 1,000,000, with 10%, 30% or 50% RNA, yielded the naive CD8 libraries. The authors built bulk TCR libraries by previously described methods with listed TCR primers. TCRdb called the PCR reads again in MiXCR, with one record for every CDR3 protein. Of approximately 670,000 distinct CDR3 sequences in the sample, 20% were seen once. Study outcomes and limitations: The study found clones above 20 RNA copies held over 98% of effector molecules and under 1% in naive cells. Spiked TCR RNA from one Jurkat cell reportedly showed up when mixed among 850,000 to 1,000,000 naive cells.

The clonotype comes from a human donor in good health. Some libraries in this study had Jurkat cell RNA spiked in. Sequencing input: naive CD8+ T cells from blood, with Jurkat cell RNA spiked in. Subset of the sample: FACS-sorted CD8+CD4-CCR7+CD45RA+ naive T cells. V gene TRBV20-1 combines with J gene TRBJ2-5, with TRBD2 matching 12 bases. CDR3 residues: CSAWTSGAETQYF. Here the CDR3 DNA reads TGCAGTGCGTGGACTAGCGGGGCCGAGACCCAGTACTTC.